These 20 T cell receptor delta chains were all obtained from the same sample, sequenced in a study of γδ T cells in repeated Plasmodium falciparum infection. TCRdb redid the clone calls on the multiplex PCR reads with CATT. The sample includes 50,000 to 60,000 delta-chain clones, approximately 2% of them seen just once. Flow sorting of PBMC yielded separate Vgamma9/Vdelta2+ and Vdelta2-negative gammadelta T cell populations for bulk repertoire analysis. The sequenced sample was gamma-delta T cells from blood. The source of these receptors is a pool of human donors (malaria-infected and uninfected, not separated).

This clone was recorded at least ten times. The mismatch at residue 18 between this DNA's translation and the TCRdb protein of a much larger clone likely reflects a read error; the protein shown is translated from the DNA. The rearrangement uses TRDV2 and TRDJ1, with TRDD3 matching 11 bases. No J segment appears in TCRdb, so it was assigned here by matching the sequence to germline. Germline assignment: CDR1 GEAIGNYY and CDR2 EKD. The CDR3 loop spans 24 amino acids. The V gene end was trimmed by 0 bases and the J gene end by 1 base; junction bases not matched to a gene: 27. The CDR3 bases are TGTGCCTGTGACACCGTTATCCCTTACTCAGACTGGGGGATAGGAACGAATTGCACCGATAAACTCATCTTT. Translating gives CACDTVIPYSDWGIGTNCTDKLIF.

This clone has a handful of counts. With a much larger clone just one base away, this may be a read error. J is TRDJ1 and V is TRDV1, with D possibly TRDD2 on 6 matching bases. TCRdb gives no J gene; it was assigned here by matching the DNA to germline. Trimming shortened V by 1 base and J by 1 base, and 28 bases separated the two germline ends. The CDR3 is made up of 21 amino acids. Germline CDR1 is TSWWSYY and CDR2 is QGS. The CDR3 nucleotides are TGTGCTCTTGGGGAACCTTTACCTACCTTCCGCGCAAAGCGGGGCACCGATAAACTCATCTTT. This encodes CALGEPLPTFRAKRGTDKLIF.

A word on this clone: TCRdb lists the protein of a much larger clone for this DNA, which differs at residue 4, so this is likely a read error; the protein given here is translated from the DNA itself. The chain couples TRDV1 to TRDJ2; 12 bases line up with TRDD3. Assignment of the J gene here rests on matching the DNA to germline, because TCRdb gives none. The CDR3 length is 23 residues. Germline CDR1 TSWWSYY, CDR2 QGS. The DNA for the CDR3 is TGTGCTCTTAGGGAACCGGCGTACTGGGGGATACCTGTGTTGATAGCTTTGACAGCACAACTCTTCTTT. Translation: CALREPAYWGIPVLIALTAQLFF.

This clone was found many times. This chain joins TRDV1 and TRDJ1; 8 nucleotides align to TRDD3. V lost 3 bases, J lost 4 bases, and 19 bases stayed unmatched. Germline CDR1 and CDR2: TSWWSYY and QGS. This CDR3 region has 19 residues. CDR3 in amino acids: CALGDLPLGPWGTNDKLIF. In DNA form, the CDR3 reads TGTGCTCTTGGGGACTTACCTCTGGGACCCTGGGGGACTAACGATAAACTCATCTTT.

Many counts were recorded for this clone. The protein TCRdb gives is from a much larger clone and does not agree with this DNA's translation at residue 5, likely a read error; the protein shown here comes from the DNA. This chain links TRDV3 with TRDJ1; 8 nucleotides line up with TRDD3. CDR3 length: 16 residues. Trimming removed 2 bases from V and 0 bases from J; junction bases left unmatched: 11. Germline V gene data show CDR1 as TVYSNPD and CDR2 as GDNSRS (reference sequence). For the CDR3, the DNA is TGTGCCTTTGATCACTGGGGGCCAGCGTACACCGATAAACTCATCTTT. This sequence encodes CAFDHWGPAYTDKLIF.

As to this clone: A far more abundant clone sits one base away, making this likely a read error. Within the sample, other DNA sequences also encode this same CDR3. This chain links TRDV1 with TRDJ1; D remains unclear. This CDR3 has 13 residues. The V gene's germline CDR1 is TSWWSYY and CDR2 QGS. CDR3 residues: CALGVPSSDKLIF. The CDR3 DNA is TGTGCTCTTGGAGTTCCCAGTTCCGATAAGCTCATCTTT.

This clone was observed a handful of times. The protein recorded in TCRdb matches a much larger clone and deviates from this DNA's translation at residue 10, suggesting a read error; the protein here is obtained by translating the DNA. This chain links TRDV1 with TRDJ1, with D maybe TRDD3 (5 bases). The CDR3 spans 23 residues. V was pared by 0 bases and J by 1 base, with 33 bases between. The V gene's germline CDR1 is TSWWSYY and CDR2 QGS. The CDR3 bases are TGTGCTCTTGGGGAACTAGTTCACCCGGGGTATCAAGGTCGGATAGGAGGCACCGATAAACTCATCTTT. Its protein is CALGELVHPGYQGRIGGTDKLIF.

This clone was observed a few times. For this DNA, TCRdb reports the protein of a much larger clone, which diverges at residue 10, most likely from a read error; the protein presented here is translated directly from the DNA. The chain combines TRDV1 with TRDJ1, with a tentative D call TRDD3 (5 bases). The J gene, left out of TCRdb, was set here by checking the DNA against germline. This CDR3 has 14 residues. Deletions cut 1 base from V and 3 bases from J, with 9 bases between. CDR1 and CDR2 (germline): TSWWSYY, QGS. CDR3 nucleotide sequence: TGTGCTCTTGGGGAACGGGGGCCCTCCGATAAACTCATCTTT. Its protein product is CALGERGPSDKLIF.

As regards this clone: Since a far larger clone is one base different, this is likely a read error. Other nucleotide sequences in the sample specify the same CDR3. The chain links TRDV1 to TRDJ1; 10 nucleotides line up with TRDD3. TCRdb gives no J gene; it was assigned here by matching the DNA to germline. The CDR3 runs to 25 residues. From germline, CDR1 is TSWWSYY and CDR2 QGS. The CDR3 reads CALGEDRWVLRNNWGIVSPTDKLIF. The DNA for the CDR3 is TGTGCCCTTGGGGAAGATCGGTGGGTCCTACGCAATAACTGGGGGATTGTCTCCCCAACCGATAAACTCATCTTT.

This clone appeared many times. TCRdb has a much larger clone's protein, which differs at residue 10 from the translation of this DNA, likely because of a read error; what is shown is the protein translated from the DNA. Written as DNA, the CDR3 is TGTGCCTTTAAAGAGCCTGGGGGCTACGGTAAACTCATCTTT. Protein sequence: CAFKEPGGYGKLIF. The V gene is TRDV3, the J gene TRDJ1; 7 positions match TRDD3. Here the J gene was assigned by germline matching of the DNA, as TCRdb has none. Trimming cost V 1 base and J 7 bases; bases outside gene matches: 12. Germline V lookup: CDR1 TVYSNPD, CDR2 GDNSRS (reference sequence). This CDR3 region has 14 residues.

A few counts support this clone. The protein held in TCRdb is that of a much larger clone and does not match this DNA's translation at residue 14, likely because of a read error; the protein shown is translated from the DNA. The CDR3 loop is CAFTTVPYGSPYHTNTDKLIF. The CDR3 nucleotides are TGTGCCTTCACTACTGTACCTTACGGCAGCCCGTATCATACTAACACCGATAAACTCATCTTT. The chain has TRDV3 and TRDJ1; D gene uncertain. No J segment appears in TCRdb, so it was assigned here by matching the sequence to germline. The CDR3 loop spans 21 amino acids. The germline CDR1 and CDR2 sequences are TVYSNPD and GDNSRS (reference sequence). Between the trimmed V and J ends, which lost 3 bases and 0 bases, there was a span of 35 bases.

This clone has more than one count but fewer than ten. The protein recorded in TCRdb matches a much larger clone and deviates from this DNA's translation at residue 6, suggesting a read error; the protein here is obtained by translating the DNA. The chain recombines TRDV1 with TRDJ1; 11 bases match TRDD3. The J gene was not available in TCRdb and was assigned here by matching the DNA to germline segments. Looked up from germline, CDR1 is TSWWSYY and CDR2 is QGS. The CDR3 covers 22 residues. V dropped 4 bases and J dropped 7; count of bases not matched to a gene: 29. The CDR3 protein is CALGAAFLLAELGDTMAGKLIF. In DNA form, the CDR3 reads TGTGCTCTTGGGGCGGCCTTCCTACTCGCGGAATTGGGGGATACGATGGCCGGTAAACTCATCTTT.

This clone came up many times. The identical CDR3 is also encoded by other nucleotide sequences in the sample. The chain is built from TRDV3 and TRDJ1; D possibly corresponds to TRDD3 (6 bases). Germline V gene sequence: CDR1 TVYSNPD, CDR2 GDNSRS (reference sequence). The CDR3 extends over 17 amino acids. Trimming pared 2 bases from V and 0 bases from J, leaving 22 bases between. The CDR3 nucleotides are TGTGCCTTTTCAGGGTTACATTACGGGGATTACACCGATAAACTCATCTTT. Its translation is CAFSGLHYGDYTDKLIF.

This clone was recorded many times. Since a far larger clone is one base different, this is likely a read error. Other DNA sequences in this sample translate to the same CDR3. The DNA of the CDR3 is TGTGCTCTTGGCGTCCCTACAAACCTGGGGGACCTTGATAAACTCATCTTT. This codes for CALGVPTNLGDLDKLIF. The chain recombines TRDV1 with TRDJ1; 8 bases are shared with TRDD3. Germline V gives CDR1 TSWWSYY, CDR2 QGS. The junction had 17 bases not matched to a gene; V was cut back by 6 bases and J by 5 bases. The CDR3 totals 17 residues.

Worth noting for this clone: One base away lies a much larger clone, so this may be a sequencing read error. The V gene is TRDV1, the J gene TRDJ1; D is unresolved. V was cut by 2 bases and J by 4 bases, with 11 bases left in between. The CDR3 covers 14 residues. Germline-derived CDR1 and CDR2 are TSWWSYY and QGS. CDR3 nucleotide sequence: TGTGCTCTTGGGGAATTGATGATTGGCGATAAACTCATCTTT. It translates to CALGELMIGDKLIF.

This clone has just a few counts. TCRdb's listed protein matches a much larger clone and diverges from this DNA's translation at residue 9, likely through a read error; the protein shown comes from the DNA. CDR3 amino acids: CALGTRFPDWGISDKLIF. The DNA of the CDR3 is TGTGCTCTTGGGACCCGATTCCCGGACTGGGGGATCTCCGATAAACTCATCTTT. This chain uses TRDV1 with TRDJ1; TRDD3 matches at 10 bases. TCRdb lists no J gene, so it was determined here by aligning the DNA to germline. This CDR3 is 18 amino acids long. With V trimmed by 5 bases and J by 3 bases, 15 bases remained unmatched. CDR1 is TSWWSYY, CDR2 QGS, per germline.

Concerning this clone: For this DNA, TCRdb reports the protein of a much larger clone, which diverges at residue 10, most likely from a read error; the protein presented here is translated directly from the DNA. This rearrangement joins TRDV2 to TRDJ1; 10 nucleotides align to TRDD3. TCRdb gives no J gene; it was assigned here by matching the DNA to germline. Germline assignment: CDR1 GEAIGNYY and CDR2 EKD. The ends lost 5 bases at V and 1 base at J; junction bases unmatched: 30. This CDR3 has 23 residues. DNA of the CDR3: TGTGCCTGTGGCAAACACTTCCTAATGGGGGGGATACGCTCCCGGGGTTGCACCGATAAACTCATCTTT. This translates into CACGKHFLMGGIRSRGCTDKLIF.

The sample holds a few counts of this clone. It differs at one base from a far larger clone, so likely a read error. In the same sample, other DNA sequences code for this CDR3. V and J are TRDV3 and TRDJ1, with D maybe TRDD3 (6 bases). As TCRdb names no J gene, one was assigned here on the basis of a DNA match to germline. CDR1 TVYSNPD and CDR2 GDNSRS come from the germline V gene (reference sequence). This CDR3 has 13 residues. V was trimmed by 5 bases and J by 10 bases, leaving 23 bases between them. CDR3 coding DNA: TGTGCCAAACGAGGGAGGATCGGGGATGGACTCATCTTT. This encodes CAKRGRIGDGLIF.

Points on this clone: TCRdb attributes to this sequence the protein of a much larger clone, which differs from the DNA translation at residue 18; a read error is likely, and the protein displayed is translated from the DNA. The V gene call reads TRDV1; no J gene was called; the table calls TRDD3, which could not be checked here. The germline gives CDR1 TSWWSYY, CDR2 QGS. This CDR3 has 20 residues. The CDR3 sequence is CALGELGILRREGIQNKPIF. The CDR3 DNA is TGTGCTCTTGGGGAACTAGGAATCCTACGGCGGGAGGGGATACAGAATAAACCCATCTTT.

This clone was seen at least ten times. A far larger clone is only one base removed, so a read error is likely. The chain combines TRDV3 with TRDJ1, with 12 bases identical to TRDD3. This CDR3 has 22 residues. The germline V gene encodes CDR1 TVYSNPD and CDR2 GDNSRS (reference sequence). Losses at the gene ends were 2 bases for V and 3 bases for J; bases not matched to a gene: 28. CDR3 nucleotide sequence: TGTGCCTTTGGGCGACGAAACCCGTACTGGGGGATACAAACCACGTACGCCGATAAACTCATCTTT. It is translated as CAFGRRNPYWGIQTTYADKLIF.